Below, 10 T cell receptor beta chains from the same sample are listed, as sequenced in a study of beta chain features in type 1 diabetes. Isolated RNA was reverse transcribed in full, so expressed TCRB transcripts were sequenced. Only in-frame clones appear in the TCRdb table, and some are missing; sequencing was by immunoSEQ multiplex PCR. The repertoire holds some 270,000 clones, with 8% as singletons. The sample taken for sequencing was central memory CD4+ T cells from blood. These receptors were collected from a woman between 18 and 30 years old in good health.

This clone was observed a few times. This chain links TRBV10-3 with TRBJ1-1; 7 bases map to TRBD1. V lost 2 bases, J lost 4 bases, and 4 bases stayed unmatched. The CDR3 runs 14 residues. The germline V gene encodes CDR1 ENHRY and CDR2 SYGVKD. DNA for the CDR3: TGTGCCATCAGTGAGACAGGGGTCGGCACTGAAGCTTTCTTT. Translated: CAISETGVGTEAFF.

This clone was observed a handful of times. The genes are TRBV7-2 and TRBJ2-1; 10 nucleotides agree with TRBD2. The CDR3 is 16 amino acids. The V and J ends lost 4 bases and 6 bases, in that order; junction bases with no gene match: 9. Germline assignment: CDR1 SGHTA and CDR2 FQGNSA. CDR3 in DNA: TGTGCCAGCAGCTCTCTCTGGGCTAGCGGGAGCAATGAGCAGTTCTTC. Its translation is CASSSLWASGSNEQFF.

The rearrangement links TRBV29-1 to TRBJ1-4, with 8 bases that match TRBD1. Germline V gene sequence: CDR1 SQVTM, CDR2 ANQGSEA. The CDR3 runs to 12 residues. After removal of 7 bases from V and 8 bases from J, the junction contained 6 bases not matched to a gene. The CDR3 region is CSASTGAEKLFF. The CDR3 DNA reads as TGCAGCGCATCGACAGGGGCGGAAAAACTGTTTTTT.

The chain couples TRBV2 to TRBJ1-5; 7 nucleotides align to TRBD1. CDR1 is SNHLY and CDR2 is FYNNEI in the germline V gene. V lost 7 bases, J lost 1 base, and 4 bases stayed unmatched. This CDR3 spans 14 amino acids. The CDR3 protein is CASNEGQSNQPQHF. CDR3 coding DNA: TGTGCCAGCAATGAGGGACAGAGCAATCAGCCCCAGCATTTT.

V is TRBV7-2 and J is TRBJ2-3; TRBD2 matches 12 bases. This CDR3 has 15 residues. Germline values: CDR1 SGHTA, CDR2 FQGNSA. The V gene end was trimmed by 4 bases and the J gene end by 6 bases; junction bases not matched to a gene: 5. CDR3 amino acids: CASSWTSGNRDTQYF. DNA of the CDR3: TGTGCCAGCAGCTGGACTAGCGGGAACAGGGATACGCAGTATTTT.

This clone was seen only a few times. The chain links TRBV15 to TRBJ1-6, with 10 positions matching TRBD1. Germline CDR1 reads LNHNV; CDR2 reads YYDKDF (reference sequence). The CDR3 spans 18 residues. Trimming took 3 bases from V and 7 from J; bases not matched to a gene: 12. CDR3 coding DNA: TGTGCCACCAGCAGGGGGGGGGACAGGGGTGTCCCCAATTCACCCCTCCACTTT. Protein product: CATSRGGDRGVPNSPLHF.

Comment on this clone: This may come from a read error, since a much larger clone is one base off. In the same sample, other DNA sequences code for this CDR3. V and J are TRBV10-3 and TRBJ1-2, with unresolved D. Trimming took off 4 bases at V and 4 bases at J, with 4 bases between the two ends. Looked up from germline, CDR1 is ENHRY and CDR2 is SYGVKD. CDR3 size: 11 residues. The CDR3 is CAISGGYGYTF. For the CDR3, the DNA is TGTGCCATCAGTGGCGGCTATGGCTACACCTTC.

The V and J genes are TRBV5-6 and TRBJ2-7; D uncertain. Trimming took 3 bases from V and 0 from J, leaving 13 bases between them. The germline V gene has CDR1 SGHDT and CDR2 YYEEEE. The CDR3 has 15 residues. CDR3 nucleotide sequence: TGTGCCAGCAGCTGGGTCCGGTCTTTCTCCTACGAGCAGTACGTC. Its translation is CASSWVRSFSYEQYV.

This clone showed up just a few times. The chain links TRBV6-5 to TRBJ1-2, with 7 bases fitting TRBD1. The germline V gene has CDR1 MNHEY and CDR2 SVGAGI. The CDR3 is 13 amino acids. Trimming at V came to 6 bases and at J to 2 bases, leaving 3 bases not matched to a gene. CDR3 nucleotides: TGTGCCAGCAGACCGGACAGGAACTATGGCTACACCTTC. Protein: CASRPDRNYGYTF.

The chain employs TRBV6-5 and TRBJ2-1; possibly TRBD2 for D (5 bases). The CDR3 consists of 11 residues. The germline V gene encodes CDR1 MNHEY and CDR2 SVGAGI. The ends were cut back, 8 bases at V and 8 bases at J, with 10 bases in the middle. CDR3 in DNA: TGTGCCAGCTACCGAGCGGATGAGCAGTTCTTC. It translates to CASYRADEQFF.